The 27 T cell receptor beta chains reported below all come from one sample, sequenced in a study of shared clonotypes between healthy human individuals. Sequenced by immunoSEQ multiplex PCR; TCRdb stores in-frame clones only, minus some. Among about 2 million clones listed, roughly 95% were seen once. The sequenced material came from naive CD4+ T cells sorted from blood. As to subset: CD45RA+ positively selected. These receptors were collected from a man between 18 and 29 years old in good health.

The chain joins TRBV11-2 to TRBJ2-1, with D hard to call. The V and J ends lost 1 base and 0 bases respectively, with 13 bases between them. CDR3 length equals 17 residues. Germline loops: CDR1 SGHAT, CDR2 FQNNGV. CDR3 region: CASSLVTPPGSYNEQFF. As DNA, the CDR3 is TGTGCCAGCAGCTTAGTAACCCCTCCGGGCTCCTACAATGAGCAGTTCTTC.

The V call is TRBV5-4, the J call TRBJ2-2; D not resolved. Germline V gives CDR1 SGHNT, CDR2 YYREEE (reference sequence). V was trimmed by 6 bases and J by 1 base, leaving 10 bases between them. The CDR3 length is 14 residues. The CDR3 protein is CASNNGGNTGELFF. The DNA for the CDR3 is TGTGCCAGCAACAATGGCGGGAACACCGGGGAGCTGTTTTTT.

J is TRBJ2-7 and V is TRBV5-6; D is ambiguous. CDR3 length equals 15 residues. Trimming shortened V by 3 bases and J by 2 bases, and 15 bases separated the two germline ends. Germline loops: CDR1 SGHDT, CDR2 YYEEEE. In nucleotides, the CDR3 is TGTGCCAGCAGCTATGCTGTTTTAGATCCCTACGAGCAGTACTTC. This encodes CASSYAVLDPYEQYF. Full variable domain (outside the CDR3, taken from reference TRBV5-6 and TRBJ2-7): DAGVTQSPTHLIKTRGQQVTLRCSPKSGHDTVSWYQQALGQGPQFIFQYYEEEERQRGNFPDRFSGHQFPNYSSELNVNALLLGDSALYLCASSYAVLDPYEQYFGPGTRLTVT.

The chain carries TRBV5-6 and TRBJ2-6; 10 bases match TRBD1. Trimming at V came to 3 bases and at J to 16 bases, leaving 4 bases not matched to a gene. This CDR3 spans 12 amino acids. Germline assignment: CDR1 SGHDT and CDR2 YYEEEE. The DNA for the CDR3 is TGTGCCAGCAGCTCTCGGGACAGGGGACTGACTTTC. The encoded protein is CASSSRDRGLTF. Complete variable domain (other parts from reference TRBV5-6 and TRBJ2-6): DAGVTQSPTHLIKTRGQQVTLRCSPKSGHDTVSWYQQALGQGPQFIFQYYEEEERQRGNFPDRFSGHQFPNYSSELNVNALLLGDSALYLCASSSRDRGLTFGAGSRLTVL.

The V and J genes are TRBV27 and TRBJ2-7, with TRBD2 as a possible D gene (6 bases). The germline V gene encodes CDR1 MNHEY and CDR2 SMNVEV (reference sequence). V lost 0 bases, J lost 6 bases, and 18 bases lay in between. The CDR3 loop spans 16 amino acids. The CDR3 is CASSLSASLARGEQYF. The CDR3 nucleotides are TGTGCCAGCAGTTTATCGGCTAGCTTGGCGCGGGGCGAGCAGTACTTC.

The chain links TRBV5-1 to TRBJ2-3; D is unresolved. Germline lookup yields CDR1 SGHRS and CDR2 YFSETQ. This CDR3 has 13 residues. The V and J ends lost 2 bases and 6 bases respectively, with 10 bases between them. CDR3 coding DNA: TGCGCCAGCAGCTTCCCTGGAGCGGATACGCAGTATTTT. This encodes CASSFPGADTQYF.

The chain recombines TRBV29-1 with TRBJ1-6, with a possible D match to TRBD1 (6 bases). CDR1 is SQVTM, CDR2 ANQGSEA, per germline. V lost 6 bases to trimming and J lost 10 bases, with 22 bases between them. The CDR3 is 15 amino acids. CDR3 residues: CSVSLGGAPNSPLHF. DNA of the CDR3: TGCAGCGTCTCTCTTGGGGGGGCCCCCAACTCACCCCTCCACTTT.

V gene TRBV5-5 combines with J gene TRBJ2-5; unclear D gene. Between the trimmed V and J ends, which lost 2 bases and 7 bases, there was a span of 18 bases. Germline CDR1 and CDR2: SGHKS and YYEKEE (reference sequence). CDR3 size: 15 residues. CDR3 in amino acids: CASSLISLTGSTQYF. Written as DNA, the CDR3 is TGTGCCAGCAGCTTAATAAGTCTAACCGGATCGACCCAGTACTTC.

The chain is built from TRBV4-3 and TRBJ2-2; 8 bases line up with TRBD2. The CDR3 extends over 14 amino acids. Germline trimming cut 1 base from V and 7 bases from J; bases unmatched to any gene: 2. Germline values: CDR1 LGHNA, CDR2 YSLEER. CDR3: CASSQVAGGGELFF. The CDR3 region has the DNA TGCGCCAGCAGCCAAGTTGCGGGAGGCGGGGAGCTGTTTTTT.

V is TRBV5-4 and J is TRBJ2-5; 11 bases agree with TRBD2. This CDR3 is 16 amino acids long. The germline V gene has CDR1 SGHNT and CDR2 YYREEE (reference sequence). V trimming: 0 bases; J trimming: 5 bases; junction bases outside the gene matches: 6. The CDR3 DNA follows: TGTGCCAGCAGCTTGGGACTAGCGGGGCTCCGGGAGACCCAGTACTTC. Amino acids: CASSLGLAGLRETQYF.

In DNA, the CDR3 is TGCGCCAGCAGCCAAGATCCCCTGAATCAGCCCCAGCATTTT. It translates to CASSQDPLNQPQHF. The chain combines TRBV4-1 with TRBJ1-5; D gene unclear. CDR1 is MGHRA and CDR2 is YSYEKL in the germline V gene. This CDR3 contains 14 residues. V was shortened by 0 bases and J by 4 bases, with 7 bases between the two germline ends.

J is TRBJ1-3 and V is TRBV5-1, with 8 bases that match TRBD1. The trim removed 0 bases at V and 4 bases at J, leaving 3 bases unmatched. Germline values: CDR1 SGHRS, CDR2 YFSETQ. The CDR3 contains 15 residues. In DNA, the CDR3 is TGCGCCAGCAGCTTGGGACAGGGGATCGGAAACACCATATATTTT. Its translation: CASSLGQGIGNTIYF.

The chain combines TRBV2 with TRBJ1-4, with a tentative D call TRBD1 (6 bases). Trimming removed 10 bases at V and 4 bases at J, with 13 bases between. The CDR3 has 13 residues. Germline lookup yields CDR1 SNHLY and CDR2 FYNNEI. The chain's CDR3 is CATRRGLNEKLFF. In DNA form, the CDR3 reads TGTGCCACCCGCAGGGGACTTAATGAAAAACTGTTTTTT.

This rearrangement joins TRBV30 to TRBJ2-5; D not certain. The germline gives CDR1 GTSNPN, CDR2 SVGIG (reference sequence). The length of the CDR3 is 14 residues. V was cut by 1 base and J by 0 bases, with 9 bases left in between. CDR3 in amino acids: CAWSGNSYQETQYF. For the CDR3, the DNA is TGTGCCTGGAGTGGAAATTCGTACCAAGAGACCCAGTACTTC.

This chain uses TRBV6-5 with TRBJ1-1; no definite D call. This CDR3 region has 14 residues. The V end was cut by 2 bases, the J end by 1 base, with 8 bases between. Germline CDR1 reads MNHEY; CDR2 reads SVGAGI. CDR3 nucleotides: TGTGCCAGCAGTTACGGACGTCCGAACACTGAAGCTTTCTTT. It translates to CASSYGRPNTEAFF.

The J gene is TRBJ2-3, the V gene TRBV10-3; D gene unclear. CDR3 length equals 13 residues. Germline CDR1 ENHRY, CDR2 SYGVKD. V was clipped by 7 bases and J by 2 bases, with 10 bases between them. As DNA, the CDR3 is TGTGCCATCAACGACGGCCTCACAGATACGCAGTATTTT. It encodes CAINDGLTDTQYF.

This chain connects TRBV27 to TRBJ2-5; 7 bases are a match to TRBD2. The CDR3 is 16 residues long. The ends lost 5 bases at V and 3 bases at J; junction bases unmatched: 12. Per the germline V gene, CDR1 is MNHEY and CDR2 is SMNVEV (reference sequence). The CDR3: CASSPTGGRGKETQYF. The CDR3 DNA follows: TGTGCCAGCAGTCCTACGGGAGGCCGTGGCAAAGAGACCCAGTACTTC.

This clone has a single count. The genes are TRBV2 and TRBJ2-1; D may be TRBD1 (5 bases). Per the germline V gene, CDR1 is SNHLY and CDR2 is FYNNEI. This CDR3 spans 15 amino acids. Trimming left V 3 bases short and J 5 bases short, with 14 bases between. In nucleotides, the CDR3 is TGTGCCAGCAGTGAGGGGCCGCCGCCAAACAATGAGCAGTTCTTC. The encoded protein is CASSEGPPPNNEQFF. The variable domain in full, with the rest retrieved from reference TRBV2 and TRBJ2-1, is EPEVTQTPSHQVTQMGQEVILRCVPISNHLYFYWYRQILGQKVEFLVSFYNNEISEKSEIFDDQFSVERPDGSNFTLKIRSTKLEDSAMYFCASSEGPPPNNEQFFGPGTRLTVL.

The chain links TRBV9 to TRBJ2-2; 9 nucleotides line up with TRBD1. Per the germline V gene, CDR1 is SGDLS and CDR2 is YYNGEE. Trimming took 4 bases from V and 7 from J; bases not matched to a gene: 8. The CDR3 consists of 15 residues. This CDR3 is CASSLLQGAVGELFF. The CDR3 bases are TGTGCCAGCAGCCTCCTACAGGGGGCTGTCGGGGAGCTGTTTTTT.

The chain carries TRBV2 and TRBJ1-5; D ambiguous. Trimming pared 6 bases from V and 3 bases from J, leaving 15 bases between. Looked up from germline, CDR1 is SNHLY and CDR2 is FYNNEI. The CDR3 totals 15 residues. The CDR3 is CASSRLREFNQPQHF. The CDR3, as DNA: TGTGCCAGCAGCCGTCTGAGGGAATTCAATCAGCCCCAGCATTTT.

In its sample, this clone was seen once. This rearrangement joins TRBV25-1 to TRBJ1-6; D is unclear. This CDR3 is built from 15 residues. V was pared by 0 bases and J by 4 bases, with 7 bases between. Germline V gives CDR1 MGHDK, CDR2 SYGVNS. The CDR3 here is CASSEYLGYNSPLHF. The CDR3 DNA reads TGTGCCAGCAGTGAATATTTGGGTTATAATTCACCCCTCCACTTT.

As regards this clone: Other DNA sequences in the sample encode the same CDR3. The chain has TRBV7-2 and TRBJ1-1; no firm D call. CDR1 and CDR2 from the germline V gene are SGHTA and FQGNSA. V lost 0 bases and J 1 base, leaving 3 bases between the germline ends. This CDR3 contains 13 residues. The CDR3: CASSLAPNTEAFF. CDR3 sequence (DNA): TGTGCCAGCAGCTTAGCCCCGAACACTGAAGCTTTCTTT. The full variable domain, in which reference TRBV7-2 and TRBJ1-1 provide the parts outside the CDR3, is GAGVSQSPSNKVTEKGKDVELRCDPISGHTALYWYRQSLGQGLEFLIYFQGNSAPDKSGLPSDRFSAERTGGSVSTLTIQRTQQEDSAVYLCASSLAPNTEAFFGQGTRLTVV.

The chain carries TRBV7-5 and TRBJ2-2; the DNA was not used to check the table's D call, TRBD2. TRBV7-5 is a pseudogene segment. The CDR3 runs to 17 residues. The CDR3 DNA follows: TGTGCCAGAAGCTGGACGGGGACTAGCGGGAACACCGGGGAGCTGTTTTTT. Its protein product is CARSWTGTSGNTGELFF.

This clone was detected only once. The same CDR3 arises from other DNA sequences in this sample as well. V and J are TRBV15 and TRBJ1-2; maybe TRBD1 (5 bases). The CDR3 consists of 14 residues. The germline CDR1 and CDR2 sequences are LNHNV and YYDKDF (reference sequence). Trimming shortened V by 0 bases and J by 4 bases, and 9 bases separated the two germline ends. CDR3: CATSRDRQGYGYTF. DNA for the CDR3: TGTGCCACCAGCAGAGATAGGCAGGGCTATGGCTACACCTTC.

Details on this clone: A much bigger clone sits one base away, suggesting this may be a read error. V is TRBV30 and J is TRBJ1-6; D call uncertain. Germline V gene sequence: CDR1 GTSNPN, CDR2 SVGIG (reference sequence). Trimming took off 2 bases at V and 3 bases at J, with 5 bases between the two ends. This CDR3 contains 13 residues. For the CDR3, the DNA is TGTGCCTGGAGTCCCAACTATAATTCACCCCTCCACTTT. It yields the protein CAWSPNYNSPLHF.

The V gene is TRBV2, the J gene TRBJ2-5; TRBD2 aligns across 12 bases. CDR1 SNHLY and CDR2 FYNNEI come from the germline V gene. The CDR3 length is 15 residues. V shed 4 bases, J shed 7 bases, and the junction held 7 bases outside the gene matches. CDR3 in amino acids: CASSGASGGEATQYF. DNA of the CDR3: TGTGCCAGCAGTGGAGCTAGCGGGGGGGAGGCGACCCAGTACTTC.

The chain employs TRBV11-2 and TRBJ2-1; TRBD1 or TRBD2 may be the D gene (5 bases each). Germline loops: CDR1 SGHAT, CDR2 FQNNGV. V was clipped by 5 bases and J by 5 bases, with 13 bases between them. CDR3 length: 14 residues. The CDR3 here is CASSPGTANNEQFF. CDR3 nucleotides: TGTGCCAGCAGCCCCGGGACCGCTAACAATGAGCAGTTCTTC.